The rows below give T cell receptor beta chains drawn from one sample of a study of blood T cells in healthy people across ages. TCRdb re-analysed the 5' RACE reads in MiXCR, keeping a single row per CDR3 protein. The sample shows 800,000 to 950,000 distinct CDR3 sequences, almost 30% of them seen only once. This same sample was also taken into another study, of T cells of mothers and their children.

The sample taken for sequencing was blood. These receptors all come from a woman in her thirties or forties in good health. The CDR3 runs from the conserved cysteine through the conserved F or W. Each record gives: CDR3 protein, V gene, D gene. A D gene is named only where the DNA matches it firmly.

CSAPQGLLNEQYF,TRBV20-1,TRBD1
CATRARAGAYGYTF,TRBV19,-
CSVQQGANQPQHF,TRBV29-1,TRBD1
CASSSQGYYTF,TRBV7-9,-
CATSSRTAGPTNEKLFF,TRBV15,-
CASSSRVSETQYF,TRBV6-2/TRBV6-3,-
CASNEGGIGQPQHF,TRBV28,-
CSVVWGNEQFF,TRBV29-1,-
CATSETGTGGFRYTF,TRBV24-1,TRBD1
CASSPGLAGIYDEQFF,TRBV27,TRBD2
CASSLGATLAEQYF,TRBV6-6,-
CASSSRGMTGELFF,TRBV9,TRBD1
CASSFGVGFDTEAFF,TRBV7-2,-
CSARGPNYEQYF,TRBV20-1,-
CASSLQYGGHNEQFF,TRBV7-2,-
CASSREQGPLSRLHF,TRBV2,TRBD1
CASTIPLRTGSYEQYF,TRBV7-2,TRBD1
CASSPQQGDGYTF,TRBV18,TRBD1
CSASFRQAYEQYF,TRBV20-1,-
CATSDLKSSGRNNEQFF,TRBV24-1,TRBD2
CASSSVGTLSYEQYF,TRBV5-1,-
CSARDPGTGGWEKLFF,TRBV20-1,TRBD1
CASSQMGGVNYGHTF,TRBV4-3,-
CASSLELAGGPNNEQFF,TRBV5-6,TRBD2
CAGKRGFTDTQYF,TRBV5-6,TRBD2
CASSLSWGNELYF,TRBV27,-
CASSPWDSPVDYTF,TRBV5-1,TRBD1
CASSIGTGIYTEAFF,TRBV5-1,TRBD1
CASSWGGFSNQPQHF,TRBV27,-
CASSLNFWSSYNSPLHF,TRBV27,-
CASSLAAGQYYSYTF,TRBV11-2,-
CATSDLRQGSYGYTF,TRBV24-1,-
CSANRDRGRGNQPQHF,TRBV20-1,TRBD1
CASSPVTSGGVVDTQYF,TRBV5-1,TRBD2
CASSLEGQGALGYTF,TRBV5-5,TRBD1
CASSLVRRQGGADTQYF,TRBV7-6,-
CASSLVRRGGKEKLFF,TRBV7-2,-
CASSLLGTGTYEQYF,TRBV27,TRBD1
CASSRIGQGADTQYF,TRBV27,TRBD1
CSARQGAVGGYTF,TRBV20-1,TRBD1
CATSRVGSPYEQYF,TRBV15,-
CAIKGLEDTEAFF,TRBV10-3,-